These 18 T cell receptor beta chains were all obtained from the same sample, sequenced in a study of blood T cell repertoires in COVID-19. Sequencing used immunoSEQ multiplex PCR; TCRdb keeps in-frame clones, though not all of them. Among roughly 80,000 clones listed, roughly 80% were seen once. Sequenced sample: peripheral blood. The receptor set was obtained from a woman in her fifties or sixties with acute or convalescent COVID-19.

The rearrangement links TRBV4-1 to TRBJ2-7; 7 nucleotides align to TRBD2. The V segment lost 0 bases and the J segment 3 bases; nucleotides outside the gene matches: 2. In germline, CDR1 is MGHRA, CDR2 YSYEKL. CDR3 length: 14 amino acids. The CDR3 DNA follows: TGCGCCAGCAGCCAAGATCCGGGAGGCTACGAGCAGTACGTC. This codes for CASSQDPGGYEQYV.

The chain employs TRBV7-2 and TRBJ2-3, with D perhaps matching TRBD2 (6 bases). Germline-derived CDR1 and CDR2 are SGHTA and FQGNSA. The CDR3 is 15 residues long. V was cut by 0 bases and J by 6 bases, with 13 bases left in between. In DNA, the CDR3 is TGTGCCAGCAGCTTAGCGGGGGGACCGTCGGATACGCAGTATTTT. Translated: CASSLAGGPSDTQYF. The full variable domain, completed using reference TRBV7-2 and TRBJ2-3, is GAGVSQSPSNKVTEKGKDVELRCDPISGHTALYWYRQSLGQGLEFLIYFQGNSAPDKSGLPSDRFSAERTGGSVSTLTIQRTQQEDSAVYLCASSLAGGPSDTQYFGPGTRLTVL.

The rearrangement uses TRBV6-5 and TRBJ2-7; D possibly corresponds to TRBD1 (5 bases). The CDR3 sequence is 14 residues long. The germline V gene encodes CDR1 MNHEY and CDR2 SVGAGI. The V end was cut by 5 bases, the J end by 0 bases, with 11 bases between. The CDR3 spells CASSLDRTSYEQYV. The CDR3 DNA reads TGTGCCAGCAGTCTCGACAGAACCTCCTACGAGCAGTACGTC.

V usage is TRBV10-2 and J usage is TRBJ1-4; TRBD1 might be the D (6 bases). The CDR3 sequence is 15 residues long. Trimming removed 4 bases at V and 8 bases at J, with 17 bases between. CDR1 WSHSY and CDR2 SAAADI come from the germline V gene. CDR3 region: CASSVRTVSTEKLFF. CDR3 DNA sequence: TGCGCCAGCAGTGTTAGGACAGTCTCTACGGAAAAACTGTTTTTT.

The DNA for the CDR3 is TGTGCCACCAGTGATTTCCGGGGAACTGTTCAGTACTTC. Encoded protein: CATSDFRGTVQYF. The chain uses TRBV24-1 and TRBJ2-4; tentatively, D is TRBD2 (5 bases). CDR1 and CDR2 from the germline V gene are KGHDR and SFDVKD. The CDR3 totals 13 residues. The V end lost 1 base, the J end lost 11 bases, and 11 bases lay between the germline ends.

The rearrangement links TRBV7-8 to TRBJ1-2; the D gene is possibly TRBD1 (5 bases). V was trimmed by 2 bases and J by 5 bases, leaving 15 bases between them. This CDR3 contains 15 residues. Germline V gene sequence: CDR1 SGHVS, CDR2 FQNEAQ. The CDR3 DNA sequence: TGTGCCAGCAGCTTACAGGGCCTAAATACTTATGGCTACACCTTC. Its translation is CASSLQGLNTYGYTF.

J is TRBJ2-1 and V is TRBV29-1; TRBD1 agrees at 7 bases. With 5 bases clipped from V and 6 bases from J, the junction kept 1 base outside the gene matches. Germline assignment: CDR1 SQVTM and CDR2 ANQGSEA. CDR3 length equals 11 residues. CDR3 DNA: TGCAGCGTTAACAGGGGCAATGAGCAGTTCTTC. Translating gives CSVNRGNEQFF.

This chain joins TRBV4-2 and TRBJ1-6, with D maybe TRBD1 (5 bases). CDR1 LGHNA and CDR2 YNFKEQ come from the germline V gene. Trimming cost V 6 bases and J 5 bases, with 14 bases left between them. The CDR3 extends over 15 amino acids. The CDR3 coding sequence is TGTGCCAGCAGTGGGACTCCGGGGCATAATTCACCCCTCCACTTT. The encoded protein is CASSGTPGHNSPLHF.

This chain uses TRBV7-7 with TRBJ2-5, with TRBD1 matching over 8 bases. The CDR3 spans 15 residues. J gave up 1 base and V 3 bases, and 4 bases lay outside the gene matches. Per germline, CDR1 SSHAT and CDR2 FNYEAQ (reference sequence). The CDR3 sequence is CASSLTRGPQETQYF. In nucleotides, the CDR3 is TGTGCCAGCAGCTTGACCAGGGGGCCCCAAGAGACCCAGTACTTC.

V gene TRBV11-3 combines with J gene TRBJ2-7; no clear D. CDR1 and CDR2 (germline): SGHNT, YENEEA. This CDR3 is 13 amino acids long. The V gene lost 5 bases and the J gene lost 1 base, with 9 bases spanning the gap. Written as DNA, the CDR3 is TGTGCCAGCAGCCCCGGGTATTCCTACGAGCAGTACTTC. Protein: CASSPGYSYEQYF.

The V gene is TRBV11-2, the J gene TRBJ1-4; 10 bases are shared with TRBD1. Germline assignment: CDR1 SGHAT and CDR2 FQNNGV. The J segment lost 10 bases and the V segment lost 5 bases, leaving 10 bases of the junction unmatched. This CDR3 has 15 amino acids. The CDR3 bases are TGTGCCAGCAGCGCCGGCGGGACAGGGGAGGGAAAACTGTTTTTT. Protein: CASSAGGTGEGKLFF.

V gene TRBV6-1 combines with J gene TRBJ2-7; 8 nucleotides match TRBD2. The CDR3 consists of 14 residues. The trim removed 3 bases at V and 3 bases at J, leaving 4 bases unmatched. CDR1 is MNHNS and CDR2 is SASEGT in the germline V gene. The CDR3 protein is CASSDSLAGYEQYV. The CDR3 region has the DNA TGTGCCAGCAGTGATAGTCTAGCGGGCTACGAGCAGTACGTC.

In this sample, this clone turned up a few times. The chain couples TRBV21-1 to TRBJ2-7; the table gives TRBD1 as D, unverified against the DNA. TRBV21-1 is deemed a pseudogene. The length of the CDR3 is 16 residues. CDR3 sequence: CASSKSPGQGVREQYV. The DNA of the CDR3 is TGTGCCAGCAGCAAGTCCCCGGGACAGGGAGTGAGGGAGCAGTACGTC.

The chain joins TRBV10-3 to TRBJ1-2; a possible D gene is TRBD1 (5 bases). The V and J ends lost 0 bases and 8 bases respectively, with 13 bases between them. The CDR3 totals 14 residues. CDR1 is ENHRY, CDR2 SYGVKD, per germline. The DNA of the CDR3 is TGTGCCATCAGTGAGTCGACGGGGAGGGGCGGCTACACCTTC. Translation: CAISESTGRGGYTF.

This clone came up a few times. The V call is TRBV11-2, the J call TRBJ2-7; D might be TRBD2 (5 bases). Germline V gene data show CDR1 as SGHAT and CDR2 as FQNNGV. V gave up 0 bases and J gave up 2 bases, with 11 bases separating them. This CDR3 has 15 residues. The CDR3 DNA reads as TGTGCCAGCAGCTTAGATCAGAGCGGACCCTACGAGCAGTACTTC. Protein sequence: CASSLDQSGPYEQYF.

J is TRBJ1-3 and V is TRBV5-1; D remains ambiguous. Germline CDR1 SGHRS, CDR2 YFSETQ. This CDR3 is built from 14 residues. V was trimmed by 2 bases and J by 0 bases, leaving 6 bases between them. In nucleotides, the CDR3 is TGCGCCAGCAGCTTAGACAACTCTGGAAACACCATATATTTT. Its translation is CASSLDNSGNTIYF.

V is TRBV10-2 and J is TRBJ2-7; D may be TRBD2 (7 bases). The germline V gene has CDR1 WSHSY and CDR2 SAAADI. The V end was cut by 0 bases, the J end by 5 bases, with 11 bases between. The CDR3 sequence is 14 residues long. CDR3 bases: TGCGCCAGCAGTGAGTCAGGGGGGGAAGACGAGCAGTACGTC. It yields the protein CASSESGGEDEQYV.

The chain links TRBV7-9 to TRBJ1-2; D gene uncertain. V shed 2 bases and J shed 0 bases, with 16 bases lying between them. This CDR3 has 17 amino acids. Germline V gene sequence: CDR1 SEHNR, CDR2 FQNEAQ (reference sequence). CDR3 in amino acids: CASSLYLNSPTNYGYTF. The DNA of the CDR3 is TGTGCCAGCAGCTTATACCTTAACAGTCCTACTAACTATGGCTACACCTTC.